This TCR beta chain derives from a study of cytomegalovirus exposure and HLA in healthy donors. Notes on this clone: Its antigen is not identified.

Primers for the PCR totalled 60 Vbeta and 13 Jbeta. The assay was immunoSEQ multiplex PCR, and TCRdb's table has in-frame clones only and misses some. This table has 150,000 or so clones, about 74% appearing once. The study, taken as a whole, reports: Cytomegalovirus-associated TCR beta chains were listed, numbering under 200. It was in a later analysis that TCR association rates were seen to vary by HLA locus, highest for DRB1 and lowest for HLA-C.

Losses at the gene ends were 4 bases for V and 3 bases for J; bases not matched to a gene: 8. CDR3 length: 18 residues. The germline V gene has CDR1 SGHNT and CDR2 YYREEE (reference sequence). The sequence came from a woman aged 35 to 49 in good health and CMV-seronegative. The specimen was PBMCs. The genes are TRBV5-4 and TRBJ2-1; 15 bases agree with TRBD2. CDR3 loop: CASSPGTSGRHLYNEQFF. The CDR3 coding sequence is TGTGCCAGCAGCCCCGGGACTAGCGGGAGGCACCTCTACAATGAGCAGTTCTTC.